The rows below give T cell receptor beta chains drawn from one sample of a study of blood T cell repertoires in COVID-19. TCRdb's copy holds only in-frame clones and misses some; the assay was immunoSEQ multiplex PCR. The sample contains 90,000 to 150,000 clones, 85% of which appear only once. Input material: peripheral blood. All receptors derive from a man in his sixties with acute or convalescent COVID-19. The CDR3 runs from the conserved cysteine through the conserved F or W. Fields, in order: V gene, D gene, J gene, clone size, CDR3 protein, CDR3 DNA. D genes are given only for firm matches. Clone size, where shown, is once, few, many, or a class for clones that have expanded.

TRBV7-9,TRBD2,TRBJ2-1,-,CASSTSGTYNEQFF,TGTGCCAGCAGCACTAGCGGGACCTACAATGAGCAGTTCTTC
TRBV3-1/TRBV3-2,-,TRBJ2-5,-,CASSPKVTGYETQYF,TGTGCCAGCAGCCCCAAAGTCACAGGGTACGAGACCCAGTACTTC
TRBV7-9,-,TRBJ1-2,-,CASSLGQPLYGYTF,TGTGCCAGCAGCTTAGGACAGCCCCTCTATGGCTACACCTTC
TRBV7-2,TRBD2,TRBJ2-5,-,CASSSPGGYQETQYF,TGTGCCAGCAGCTCCCCCGGGGGGTACCAAGAGACCCAGTACTTC
TRBV7-9,-,TRBJ2-7,-,CASSFNPGEQYF,TGTGCCAGCAGCTTTAATCCGGGGGAGCAGTACTTC
TRBV27,TRBD1,TRBJ2-1,-,CASSDRDRVLDEQFF,TGTGCCAGCAGTGACCGGGACAGGGTTTTGGATGAGCAGTTCTTC
TRBV5-6,TRBD1,TRBJ1-5,once,CASSLERTGGNQPQHF,TGTGCCAGCAGCTTGGAGAGGACAGGAGGCAATCAGCCCCAGCATTTT
TRBV10-2,TRBD2,TRBJ2-5,-,CASSEAGLAGWQETQYF,TGCGCCAGCAGTGAGGCGGGACTAGCGGGATGGCAAGAGACCCAGTACTTC
TRBV18,TRBD1,TRBJ1-6,-,CASSPQETGIDSPLHF,TGTGCCAGCTCACCACAAGAGACAGGGATAGATTCACCCCTCCACTTT
TRBV5-5,-,TRBJ1-5,-,CASRWGEGQPQHF,TGTGCCAGCCGTTGGGGAGAGGGACAGCCCCAGCATTTT
TRBV5-1,-,TRBJ1-2,-,CASSSSGMNYGYTF,TGCGCCAGCAGCTCCTCAGGGATGAACTATGGCTACACCTTC
TRBV7-2,TRBD2,TRBJ2-7,-,CASSSSSGRADYEQYF,TGTGCCAGCAGCTCCTCTAGCGGGAGGGCTGATTACGAGCAGTACTTC
TRBV13,-,TRBJ2-1,-,CASSLTIFGGRSYNEQFF,TGTGCCAGCAGCTTGACAATTTTCGGTGGCCGCTCCTACAATGAGCAGTTCTTC
TRBV28,TRBD1,TRBJ1-2,-,CASRETGVYGYTF,TGTGCCAGCAGGGAGACAGGGGTCTATGGCTACACCTTC
TRBV15,TRBD1,TRBJ1-2,-,CATSRDRGSGGYTF,TGTGCCACCAGCAGAGACAGGGGGTCGGGTGGCTACACCTTC
TRBV30,-,TRBJ2-7,-,CAWSVAGSYEQYF,TGTGCCTGGAGTGTAGCCGGCTCCTACGAGCAGTACTTC
TRBV6-4,TRBD1,TRBJ2-2,-,CASRAGTGGTGELFF,TGTGCCAGCAGGGCCGGGACAGGGGGCACCGGGGAGCTGTTTTTT
TRBV7-2,-,TRBJ2-3,-,CASSSRTADTQYF,TGTGCCAGCAGCTCTCGGACTGCAGATACGCAGTATTTT
TRBV28,-,TRBJ2-7,-,CASSFTADLAVEQYF,TGTGCCAGCAGTTTTACGGCGGATCTGGCGGTCGAGCAGTACTTC
TRBV12-5,TRBD2,TRBJ2-5,-,CASGSGLAGETQYF,TGTGCTAGTGGATCGGGACTAGCGGGAGAGACCCAGTACTTC
TRBV4-3,TRBD2,TRBJ2-7,-,CASSQGVSGRYEQYF,TGCGCCAGCAGCCAAGGTGTTAGCGGGAGGTACGAGCAGTACTTC
TRBV5-1,TRBD1,TRBJ2-2,-,CASSRGQGVAGELFF,TGCGCCAGCAGCCGGGGACAGGGGGTCGCCGGGGAGCTGTTTTTT
TRBV4-1,TRBD1,TRBJ1-1,many,CASSQEPGTGNLRDTEAFF,TGCGCCAGCAGCCAAGAACCGGGGACAGGTAACCTAAGGGACACTGAAGCTTTCTTT
TRBV6-5,-,TRBJ2-2,-,CASSATRIKVGELFF,TGTGCCAGCAGCGCAACGCGGATAAAGGTGGGGGAGCTGTTTTTT
TRBV12-3/TRBV12-4,-,TRBJ1-5,-,CASSLAQPQHF,TGTGCCAGCAGTTTGGCCCAGCCCCAGCATTTT
TRBV10-3,TRBD1,TRBJ2-7,-,CAISQRGQGDEQYF,TGTGCCATCAGCCAGAGGGGACAGGGAGACGAGCAGTACTTC
TRBV7-9,TRBD1,TRBJ1-2,-,CASSLSGTGNYGYTF,TGTGCCAGCAGCCTATCCGGGACAGGGAACTATGGCTACACCTTC
TRBV30,TRBD2,TRBJ2-2,-,CAWSASGRAGELFF,TGTGCCTGGAGTGCTAGCGGGAGGGCCGGGGAGCTGTTTTTT
TRBV5-4,-,TRBJ1-2,-,CASSLETQGYGYTF,TGTGCCAGCAGCTTGGAGACCCAGGGGTATGGCTACACCTTC
TRBV30,TRBD1,TRBJ2-1,once,CAWTKKRDSNNEQFF,TGTGCCTGGACCAAAAAACGGGACAGTAACAATGAGCAGTTCTTC
TRBV3-1/TRBV3-2,-,TRBJ1-2,-,CASSHEGKILSGYTF,TGTGCCAGCAGCCACGAGGGAAAAATCCTTAGTGGCTACACCTTC
TRBV3-1/TRBV3-2,-,TRBJ2-5,-,CASSQDTSRNQETQYF,TGTGCCAGCAGCCAAGATACGAGCAGGAACCAAGAGACCCAGTACTTC
TRBV3-1/TRBV3-2,-,TRBJ1-3,-,CASSPTGGGNTIYF,TGTGCCAGCAGCCCCACCGGAGGCGGAAACACCATATATTTT
TRBV6-2/TRBV6-3,-,TRBJ1-5,-,CASSSSRARGYNQPQHF,TGTGCCAGCAGCTCTTCCCGGGCCCGAGGGTACAATCAGCCCCAGCATTTT
TRBV7-6,-,TRBJ1-3,-,CASSPSRAEGNTIYF,TGTGCCAGCAGCCCCTCCAGGGCGGAAGGAAACACCATATATTTT
TRBV6-2/TRBV6-3,TRBD2,TRBJ2-6,once,CASSAVRGGAGANVLTF,TGTGCCAGCAGTGCTGTTCGGGGGGGCGCTGGGGCCAACGTCCTGACTTTC
TRBV10-3,TRBD2,TRBJ2-3,-,CAISEGLAATTDTQYF,TGTGCCATCAGTGAGGGACTAGCGGCAACCACAGATACGCAGTATTTT